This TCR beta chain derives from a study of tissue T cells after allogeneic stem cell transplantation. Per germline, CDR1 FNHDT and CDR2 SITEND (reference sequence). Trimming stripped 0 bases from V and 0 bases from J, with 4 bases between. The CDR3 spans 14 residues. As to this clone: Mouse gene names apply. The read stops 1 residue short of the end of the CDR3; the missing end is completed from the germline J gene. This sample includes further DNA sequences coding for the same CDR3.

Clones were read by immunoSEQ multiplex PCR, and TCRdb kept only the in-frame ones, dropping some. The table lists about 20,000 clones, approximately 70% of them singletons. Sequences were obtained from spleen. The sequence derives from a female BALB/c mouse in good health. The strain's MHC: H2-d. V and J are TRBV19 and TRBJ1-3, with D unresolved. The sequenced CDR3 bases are TGTGCCAGCAGTATAGGGGATTCTGGAAATACGCTCTAT. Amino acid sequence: CASSIGDSGNTLY. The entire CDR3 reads CASSIGDSGNTLYF.